The clone carrying this T cell receptor (beta chain) was seen many times. The antigen remains undetermined. J gave up 1 base and V 1 base, and 5 bases lay outside the gene matches. The CDR3 is 17 amino acids. This sample is drawn from a study of T cell repertoires in cytomegalovirus infection. As for the study in general: Selection of CMV epitopes for the study included recently identified HLA-C-restricted and well-studied HLA-B-restricted ones. Evidence of both CMV infection and a matching HLA type came from public TCR beta signatures. Overall study findings and caveats: What dominated the ex vivo response were HLA-C-restricted CMV-specific TCR beta clonotypes. CMV carriers having the relevant HLA were flagged by cumulative public TCR beta family frequency.

MiXCR, applied by TCRdb to the reads, yields one record per CDR3 protein. The sample has about 46,000 distinct CDR3 sequences; around 21% are singletons. Sequences were derived from CD8+ T cells from cultured PBMCs, sampled from culture after CMV antigen stimulation. The chain employs TRBV12-3 or TRBV12-4 and TRBJ2-1; TRBD2 agrees at 9 bases. The receptor was isolated from a human donor in good health (CMV status not recorded). Some clones in this sample may be carry-over from other donors' samples. The CDR3 is CASSLGVSGSSYNEQFF. The CDR3 DNA sequence: TGTGCCAGCAGTTTAGGGGTTAGCGGGAGTTCCTACAATGAGCAGTTCTTC.